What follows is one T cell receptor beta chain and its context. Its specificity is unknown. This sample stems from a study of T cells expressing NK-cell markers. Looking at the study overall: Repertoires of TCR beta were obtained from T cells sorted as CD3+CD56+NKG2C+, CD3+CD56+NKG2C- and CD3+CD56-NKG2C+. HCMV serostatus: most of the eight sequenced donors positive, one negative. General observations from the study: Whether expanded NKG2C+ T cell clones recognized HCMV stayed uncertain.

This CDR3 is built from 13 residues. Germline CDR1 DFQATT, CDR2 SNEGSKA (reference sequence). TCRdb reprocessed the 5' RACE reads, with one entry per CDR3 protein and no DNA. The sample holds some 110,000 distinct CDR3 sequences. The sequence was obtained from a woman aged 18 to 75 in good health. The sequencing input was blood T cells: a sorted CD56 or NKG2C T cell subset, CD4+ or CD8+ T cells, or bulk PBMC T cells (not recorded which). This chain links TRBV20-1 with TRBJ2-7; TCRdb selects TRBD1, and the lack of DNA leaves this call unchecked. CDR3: CSGRGANGYEQYF.